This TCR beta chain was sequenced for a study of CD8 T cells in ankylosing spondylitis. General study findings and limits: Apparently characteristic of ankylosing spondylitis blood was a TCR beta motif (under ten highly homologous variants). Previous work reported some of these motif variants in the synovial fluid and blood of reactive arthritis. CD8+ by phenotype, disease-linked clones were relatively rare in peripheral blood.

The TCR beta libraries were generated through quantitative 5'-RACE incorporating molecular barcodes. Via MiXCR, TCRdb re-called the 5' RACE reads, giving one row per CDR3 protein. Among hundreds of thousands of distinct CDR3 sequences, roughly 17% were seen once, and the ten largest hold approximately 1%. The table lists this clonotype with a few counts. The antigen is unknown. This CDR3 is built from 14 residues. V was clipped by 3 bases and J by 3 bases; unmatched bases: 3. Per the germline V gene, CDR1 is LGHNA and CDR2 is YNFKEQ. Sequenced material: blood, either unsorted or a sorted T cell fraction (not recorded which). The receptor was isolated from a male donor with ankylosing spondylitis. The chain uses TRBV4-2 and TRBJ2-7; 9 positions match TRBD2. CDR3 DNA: TGTGCCAGCAGCCAGCGGGAGGGCCACTACGAGCAGTACTTC. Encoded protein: CASSQREGHYEQYF.